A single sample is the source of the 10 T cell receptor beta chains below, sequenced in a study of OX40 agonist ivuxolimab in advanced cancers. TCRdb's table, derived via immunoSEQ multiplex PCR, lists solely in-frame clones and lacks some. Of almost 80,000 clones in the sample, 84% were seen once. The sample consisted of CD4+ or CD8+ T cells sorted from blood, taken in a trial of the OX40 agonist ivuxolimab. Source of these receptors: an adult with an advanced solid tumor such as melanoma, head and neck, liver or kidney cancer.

CDR3: CASSLSRGGKDGYTF. CDR3 nucleotides: TGTGCCAGCAGCTTAAGTCGGGGAGGGAAGGATGGCTACACCTTC. The chain combines TRBV7-8 with TRBJ1-2; D call uncertain. V lost 2 bases to trimming and J lost 6 bases, with 16 bases between them. The CDR3 sequence is 15 residues long. Germline CDR1 and CDR2: SGHVS and FQNEAQ.

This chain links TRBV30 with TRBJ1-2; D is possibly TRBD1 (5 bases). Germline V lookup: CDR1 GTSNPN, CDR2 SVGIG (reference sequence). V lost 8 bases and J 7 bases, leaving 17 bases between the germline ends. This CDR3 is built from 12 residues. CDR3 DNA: TGTGCCCGGCGGGGGGTAGAATCTGGCTACACCTTC. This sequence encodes CARRGVESGYTF.

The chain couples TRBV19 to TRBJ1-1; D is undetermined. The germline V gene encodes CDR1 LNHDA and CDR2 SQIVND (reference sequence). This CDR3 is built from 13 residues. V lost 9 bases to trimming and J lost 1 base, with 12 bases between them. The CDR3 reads CASAVSGNTEAFF. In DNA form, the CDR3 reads TGTGCCAGCGCTGTTTCAGGGAACACTGAAGCTTTCTTT.

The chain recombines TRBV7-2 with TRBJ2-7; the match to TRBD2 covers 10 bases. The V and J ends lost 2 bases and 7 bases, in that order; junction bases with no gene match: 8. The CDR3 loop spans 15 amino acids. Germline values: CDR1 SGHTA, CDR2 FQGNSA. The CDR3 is CASSLSSGGPGEQYF. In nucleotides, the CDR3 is TGTGCCAGCAGCTTAAGTAGCGGGGGGCCAGGGGAGCAGTACTTC.

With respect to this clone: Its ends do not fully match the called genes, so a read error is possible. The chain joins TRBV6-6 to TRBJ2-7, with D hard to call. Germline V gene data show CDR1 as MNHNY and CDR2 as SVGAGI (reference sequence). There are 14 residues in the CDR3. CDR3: CAISVVGFPYEQYF. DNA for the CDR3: TGTGCCATCAGTGTTGTTGGGTTTCCCTACGAGCAGTACTTC.

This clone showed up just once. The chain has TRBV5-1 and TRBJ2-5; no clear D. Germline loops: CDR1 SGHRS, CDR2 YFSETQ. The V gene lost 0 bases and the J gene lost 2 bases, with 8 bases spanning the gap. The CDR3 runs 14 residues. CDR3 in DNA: TGCGCCAGCAGCTTGGCCGCAGATCAAGAGACCCAGTACTTC. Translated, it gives CASSLAADQETQYF.

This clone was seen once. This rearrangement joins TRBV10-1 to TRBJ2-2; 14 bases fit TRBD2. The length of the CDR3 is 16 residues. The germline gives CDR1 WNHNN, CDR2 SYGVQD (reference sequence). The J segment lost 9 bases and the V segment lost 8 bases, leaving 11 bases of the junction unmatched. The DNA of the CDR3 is TGCGCCAGCGCCTTTTCCGGGACTAGCGGGAGTCGGGAGCTGTTTTTT. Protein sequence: CASAFSGTSGSRELFF.

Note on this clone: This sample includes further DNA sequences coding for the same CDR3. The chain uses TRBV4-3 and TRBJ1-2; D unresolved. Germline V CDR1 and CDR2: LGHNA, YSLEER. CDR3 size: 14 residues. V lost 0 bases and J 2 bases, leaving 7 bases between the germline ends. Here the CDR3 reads CASSQDRGNYGYTF. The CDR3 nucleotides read TGCGCCAGCAGCCAAGACAGAGGCAACTATGGCTACACCTTC.

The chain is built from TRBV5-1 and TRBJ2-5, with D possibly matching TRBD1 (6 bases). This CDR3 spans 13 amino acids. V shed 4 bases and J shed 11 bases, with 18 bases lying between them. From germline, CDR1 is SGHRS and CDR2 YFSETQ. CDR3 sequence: CASSPLQGDTQYF. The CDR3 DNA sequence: TGCGCCAGCAGCCCGTTACAGGGTGACACACAGTACTTC.

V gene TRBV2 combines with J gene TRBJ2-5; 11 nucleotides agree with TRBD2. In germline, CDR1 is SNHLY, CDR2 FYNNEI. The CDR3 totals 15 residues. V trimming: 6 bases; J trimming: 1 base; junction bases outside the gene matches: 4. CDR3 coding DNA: TGTGCCAGCAGCATAGCGGGGGGGCCCCAAGAGACCCAGTACTTC. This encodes CASSIAGGPQETQYF.